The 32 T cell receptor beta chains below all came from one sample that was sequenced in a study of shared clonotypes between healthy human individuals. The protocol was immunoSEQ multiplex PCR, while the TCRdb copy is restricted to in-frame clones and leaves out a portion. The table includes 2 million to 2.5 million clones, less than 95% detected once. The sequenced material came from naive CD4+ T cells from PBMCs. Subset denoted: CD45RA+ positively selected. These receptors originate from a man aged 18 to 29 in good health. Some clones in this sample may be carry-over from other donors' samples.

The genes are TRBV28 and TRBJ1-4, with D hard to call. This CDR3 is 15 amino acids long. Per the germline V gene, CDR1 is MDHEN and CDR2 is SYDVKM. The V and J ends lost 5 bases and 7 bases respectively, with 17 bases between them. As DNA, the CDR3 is TGTGCCAGCAGTCTGACGTTGGCTGAGGGTGAAAAACTGTTTTTT. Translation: CASSLTLAEGEKLFF.

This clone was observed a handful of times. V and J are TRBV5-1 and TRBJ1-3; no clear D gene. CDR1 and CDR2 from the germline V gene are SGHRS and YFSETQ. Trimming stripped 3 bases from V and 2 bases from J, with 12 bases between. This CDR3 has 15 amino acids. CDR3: CASSSSASAGNTIYF. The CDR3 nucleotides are TGCGCCAGCAGCTCCTCCGCCTCGGCTGGAAACACCATATATTTT.

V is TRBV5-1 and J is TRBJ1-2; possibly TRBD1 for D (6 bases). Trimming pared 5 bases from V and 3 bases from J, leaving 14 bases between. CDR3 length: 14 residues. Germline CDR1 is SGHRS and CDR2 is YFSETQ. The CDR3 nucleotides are TGCGCCAGCAGATCAATCGGACAGCACTATGGCTACACCTTC. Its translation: CASRSIGQHYGYTF.

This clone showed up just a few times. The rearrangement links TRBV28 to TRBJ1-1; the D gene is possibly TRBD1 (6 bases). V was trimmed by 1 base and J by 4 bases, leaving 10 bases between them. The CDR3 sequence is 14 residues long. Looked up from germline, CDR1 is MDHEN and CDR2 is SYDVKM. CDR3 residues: CASSLYSDSTEAFF. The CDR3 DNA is TGTGCCAGCAGTTTATACTCGGACAGCACTGAAGCTTTCTTT. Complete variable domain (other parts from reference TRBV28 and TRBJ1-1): DVKVTQSSRYLVKRTGEKVFLECVQDMDHENMFWYRQDPGLGLRLIYFSYDVKMKEKGDIPEGYSVSREKKERFSLILESASTNQTSMYLCASSLYSDSTEAFFGQGTRLTVV.

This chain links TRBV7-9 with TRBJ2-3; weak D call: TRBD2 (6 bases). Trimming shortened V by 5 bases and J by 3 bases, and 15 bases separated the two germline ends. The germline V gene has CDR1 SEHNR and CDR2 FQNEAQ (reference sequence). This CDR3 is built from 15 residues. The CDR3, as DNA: TGTGCCAGCAGCCCGGGGACTCATCCGACAGATACGCAGTATTTT. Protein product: CASSPGTHPTDTQYF.

The CDR3 DNA is TGTGCCAGCTCACCACAGGGGGGCGGGCCCAGGGACGAGCAGTACTTC. Translating gives CASSPQGGGPRDEQYF. The chain employs TRBV18 and TRBJ2-7, with D possibly being TRBD1 or TRBD2 (6 bases each). There are 16 residues in the CDR3. Looked up from germline, CDR1 is KGHSH and CDR2 is LQKENI. The germline V and J ends were trimmed by 1 base and 5 bases, with 18 bases remaining between them.

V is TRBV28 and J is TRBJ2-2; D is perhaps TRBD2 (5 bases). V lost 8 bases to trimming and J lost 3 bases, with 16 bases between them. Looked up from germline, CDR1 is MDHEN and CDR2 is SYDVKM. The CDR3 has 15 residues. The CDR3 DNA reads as TGTGCCAGCGGGGTCGGAGGCGTCGACACCGGGGAGCTGTTTTTT. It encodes CASGVGGVDTGELFF.

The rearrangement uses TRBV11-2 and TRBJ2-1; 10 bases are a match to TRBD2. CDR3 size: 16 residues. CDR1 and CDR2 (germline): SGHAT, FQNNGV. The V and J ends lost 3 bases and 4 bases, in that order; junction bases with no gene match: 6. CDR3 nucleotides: TGTGCCAGCAGCTTTCGCCGACTAGCGGGTTACAATGAGCAGTTCTTC. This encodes CASSFRRLAGYNEQFF.

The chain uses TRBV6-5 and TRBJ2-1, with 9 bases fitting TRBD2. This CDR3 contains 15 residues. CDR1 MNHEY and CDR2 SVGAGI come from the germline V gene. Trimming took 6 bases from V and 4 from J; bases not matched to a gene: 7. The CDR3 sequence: CASRSGRKLYNEQFF. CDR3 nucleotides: TGTGCCAGCAGGAGCGGGAGGAAATTGTACAATGAGCAGTTCTTC.

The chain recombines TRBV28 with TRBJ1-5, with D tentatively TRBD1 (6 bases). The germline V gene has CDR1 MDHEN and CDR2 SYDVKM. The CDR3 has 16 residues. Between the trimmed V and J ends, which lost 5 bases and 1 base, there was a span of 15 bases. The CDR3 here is CASSTWGGRSNQPQHF. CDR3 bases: TGTGCCAGCAGTACCTGGGGGGGCCGGAGCAATCAGCCCCAGCATTTT. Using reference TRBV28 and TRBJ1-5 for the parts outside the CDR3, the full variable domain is DVKVTQSSRYLVKRTGEKVFLECVQDMDHENMFWYRQDPGLGLRLIYFSYDVKMKEKGDIPEGYSVSREKKERFSLILESASTNQTSMYLCASSTWGGRSNQPQHFGDGTRLSIL.

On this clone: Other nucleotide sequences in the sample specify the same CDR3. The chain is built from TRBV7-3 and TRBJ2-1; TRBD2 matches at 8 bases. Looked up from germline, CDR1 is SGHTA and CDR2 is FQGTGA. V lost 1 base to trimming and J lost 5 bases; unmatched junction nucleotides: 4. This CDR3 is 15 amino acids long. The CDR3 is CASSLRLAGNNEQFF. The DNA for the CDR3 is TGTGCCAGCAGCTTAAGATTAGCGGGAAACAATGAGCAGTTCTTC.

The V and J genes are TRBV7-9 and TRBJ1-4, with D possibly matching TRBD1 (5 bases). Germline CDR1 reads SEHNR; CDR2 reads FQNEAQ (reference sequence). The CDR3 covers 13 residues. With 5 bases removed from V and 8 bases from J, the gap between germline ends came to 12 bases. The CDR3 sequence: CASSRDGAEKLFF. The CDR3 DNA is TGTGCCAGCAGCAGGGACGGCGCCGAAAAACTGTTTTTT.

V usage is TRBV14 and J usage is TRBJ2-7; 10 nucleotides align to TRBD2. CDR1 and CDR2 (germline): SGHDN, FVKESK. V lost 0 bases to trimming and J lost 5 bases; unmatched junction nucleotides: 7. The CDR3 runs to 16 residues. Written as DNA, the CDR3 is TGTGCCAGCAGCCAAGATCTTAGCGGGAGGTCCCACGAGCAGTACTTC. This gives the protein CASSQDLSGRSHEQYF.

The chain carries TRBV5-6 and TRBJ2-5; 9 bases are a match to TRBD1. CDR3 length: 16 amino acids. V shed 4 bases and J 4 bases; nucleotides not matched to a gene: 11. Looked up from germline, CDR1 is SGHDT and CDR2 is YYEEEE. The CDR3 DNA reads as TGTGCCAGCAGCCCGCTACCGGGACAGGGAGGAGAGACCCAGTACTTC. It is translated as CASSPLPGQGGETQYF.

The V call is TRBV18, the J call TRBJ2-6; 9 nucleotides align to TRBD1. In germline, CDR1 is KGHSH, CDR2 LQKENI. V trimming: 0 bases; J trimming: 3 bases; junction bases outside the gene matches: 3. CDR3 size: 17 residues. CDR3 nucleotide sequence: TGTGCCAGCTCACCACCCACAGGGGGCGGTGGGGCCAACGTCCTGACTTTC. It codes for CASSPPTGGGGANVLTF. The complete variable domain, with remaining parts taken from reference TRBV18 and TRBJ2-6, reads NAGVMQNPRHLVRRRGQEARLRCSPMKGHSHVYWYRQLPEEGLKFMVYLQKENIIDESGMPKERFSAEFPKEGPSILRIQQVVRGDSAAYFCASSPPTGGGGANVLTFGAGSRLTVL.

The CDR3 spells CASSSGPVGEQYF. CDR3 bases: TGTGCCAGCAGCTCGGGACCTGTGGGCGAGCAGTACTTC. The chain combines TRBV5-5 with TRBJ2-7; D could derive from TRBD1 or TRBD2 (5 bases each). CDR3 length: 13 amino acids. V was trimmed by 3 bases and J by 6 bases, leaving 13 bases between them. Germline CDR1 and CDR2: SGHKS and YYEKEE (reference sequence).

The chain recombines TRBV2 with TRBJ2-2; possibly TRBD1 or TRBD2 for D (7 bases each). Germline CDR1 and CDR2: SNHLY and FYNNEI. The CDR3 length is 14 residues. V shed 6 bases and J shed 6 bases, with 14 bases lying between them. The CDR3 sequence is CASSRGGLAGELFF. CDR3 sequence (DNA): TGTGCCAGCAGCAGGGGGGGTTTGGCCGGGGAGCTGTTTTTT.

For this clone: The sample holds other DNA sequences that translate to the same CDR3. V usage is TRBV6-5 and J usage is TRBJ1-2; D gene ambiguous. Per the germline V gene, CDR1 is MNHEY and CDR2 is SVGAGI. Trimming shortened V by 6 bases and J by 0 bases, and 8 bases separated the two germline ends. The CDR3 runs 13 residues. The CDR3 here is CASRRDSNYGYTF. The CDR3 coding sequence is TGTGCCAGCAGAAGAGACTCTAACTATGGCTACACCTTC.

The CDR3 is CASSYRELAGVLPGELFF. The CDR3 DNA reads TGCGCCAGCAGCTACCGAGAACTAGCGGGAGTCCTCCCCGGGGAGCTGTTTTTT. J is TRBJ2-2 and V is TRBV5-1; 11 nucleotides agree with TRBD2. The V segment lost 3 bases and the J segment 6 bases; nucleotides outside the gene matches: 13. CDR3 length: 18 amino acids. Germline V lookup: CDR1 SGHRS, CDR2 YFSETQ. The full variable domain, completed using reference TRBV5-1 and TRBJ2-2, is KAGVTQTPRYLIKTRGQQVTLSCSPISGHRSVSWYQQTPGQGLQFLFEYFSETQRNKGNFPGRFSGRQFSNSRSEMNVSTLELGDSALYLCASSYRELAGVLPGELFFGEGSRLTVL.

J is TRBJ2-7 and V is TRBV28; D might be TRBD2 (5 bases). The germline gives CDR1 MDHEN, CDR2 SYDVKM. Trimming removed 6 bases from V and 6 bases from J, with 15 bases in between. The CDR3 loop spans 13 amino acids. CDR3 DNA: TGTGCCAGCAGCGGGGTCGGGTTGGGCGAGCAGTACTTC. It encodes CASSGVGLGEQYF.

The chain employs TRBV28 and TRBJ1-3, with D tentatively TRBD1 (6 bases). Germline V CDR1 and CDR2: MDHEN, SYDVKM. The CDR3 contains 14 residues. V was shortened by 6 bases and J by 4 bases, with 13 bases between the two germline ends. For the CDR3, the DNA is TGTGCCAGCAGCGAACAGGGTTTGGGAAACACCATATATTTT. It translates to CASSEQGLGNTIYF. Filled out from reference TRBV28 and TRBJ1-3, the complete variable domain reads DVKVTQSSRYLVKRTGEKVFLECVQDMDHENMFWYRQDPGLGLRLIYFSYDVKMKEKGDIPEGYSVSREKKERFSLILESASTNQTSMYLCASSEQGLGNTIYFGEGSWLTVV.

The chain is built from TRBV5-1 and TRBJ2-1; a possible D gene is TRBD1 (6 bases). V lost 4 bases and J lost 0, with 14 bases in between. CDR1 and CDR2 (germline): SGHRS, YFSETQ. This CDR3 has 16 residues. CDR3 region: CASSERQDSSYNEQFF. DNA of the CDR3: TGCGCCAGCAGCGAAAGACAGGATAGCTCCTACAATGAGCAGTTCTTC.

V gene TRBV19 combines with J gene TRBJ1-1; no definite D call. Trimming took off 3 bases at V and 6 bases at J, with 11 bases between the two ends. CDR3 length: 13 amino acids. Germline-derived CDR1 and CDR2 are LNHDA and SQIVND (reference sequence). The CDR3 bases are TGTGCCAGTAGTATCCGACTTAGCGCTGAAGCTTTCTTT. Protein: CASSIRLSAEAFF. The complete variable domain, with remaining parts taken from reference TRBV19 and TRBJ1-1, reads DGGITQSPKYLFRKEGQNVTLSCEQNLNHDAMYWYRQDPGQGLRLIYYSQIVNDFQKGDIAEGYSVSREKKESFPLTVTSAQKNPTAFYLCASSIRLSAEAFFGQGTRLTVV.

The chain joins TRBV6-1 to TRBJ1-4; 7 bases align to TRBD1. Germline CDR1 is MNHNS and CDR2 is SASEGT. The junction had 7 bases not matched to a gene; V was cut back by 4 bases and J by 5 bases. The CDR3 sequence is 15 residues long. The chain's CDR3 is CASSVRQGLNEKLFF. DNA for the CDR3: TGTGCCAGCAGTGTCCGACAGGGCTTGAATGAAAAACTGTTTTTT.

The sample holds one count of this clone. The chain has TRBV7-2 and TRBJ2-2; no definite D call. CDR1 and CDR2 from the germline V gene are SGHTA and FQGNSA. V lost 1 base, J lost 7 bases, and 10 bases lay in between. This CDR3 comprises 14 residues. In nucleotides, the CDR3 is TGTGCCAGCAGCTTAGAGGTGTCTAGCGGGGAGCTGTTTTTT. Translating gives CASSLEVSSGELFF.

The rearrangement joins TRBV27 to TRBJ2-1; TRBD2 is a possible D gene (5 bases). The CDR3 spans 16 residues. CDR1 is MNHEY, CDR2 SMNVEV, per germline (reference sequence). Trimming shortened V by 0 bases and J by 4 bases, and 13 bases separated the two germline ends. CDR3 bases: TGTGCCAGCAGTTTATCGTCGGCTAGCCTGTACAATGAGCAGTTCTTC. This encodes CASSLSSASLYNEQFF.

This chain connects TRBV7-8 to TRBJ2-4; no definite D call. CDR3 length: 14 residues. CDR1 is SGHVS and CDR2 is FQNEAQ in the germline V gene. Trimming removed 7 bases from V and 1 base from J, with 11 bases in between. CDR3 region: CASTDLPAKNIQYF. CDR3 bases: TGTGCCAGCACTGACCTACCTGCCAAAAACATTCAGTACTTC.

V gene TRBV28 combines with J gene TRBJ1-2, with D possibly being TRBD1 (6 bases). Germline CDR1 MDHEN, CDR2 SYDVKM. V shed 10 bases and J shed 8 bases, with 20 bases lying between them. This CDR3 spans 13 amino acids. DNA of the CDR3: TGTGCCACCTATGTCGGGGGCGCGGAAGGCTACACCTTC. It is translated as CATYVGGAEGYTF.

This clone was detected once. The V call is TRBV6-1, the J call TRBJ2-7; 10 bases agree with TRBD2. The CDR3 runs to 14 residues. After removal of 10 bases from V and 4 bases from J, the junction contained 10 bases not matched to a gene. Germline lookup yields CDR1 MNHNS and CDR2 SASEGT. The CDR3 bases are TGTGCCACCCAGTCTAGCGGGAGAAATTACGAGCAGTACTTC. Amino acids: CATQSSGRNYEQYF.

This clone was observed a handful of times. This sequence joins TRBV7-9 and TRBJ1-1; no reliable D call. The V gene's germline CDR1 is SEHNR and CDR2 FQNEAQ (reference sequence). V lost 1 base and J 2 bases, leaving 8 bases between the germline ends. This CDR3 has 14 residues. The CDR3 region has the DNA TGTGCCAGCAGCTTAGGGGGATTTAACACTGAAGCTTTCTTT. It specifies CASSLGGFNTEAFF.

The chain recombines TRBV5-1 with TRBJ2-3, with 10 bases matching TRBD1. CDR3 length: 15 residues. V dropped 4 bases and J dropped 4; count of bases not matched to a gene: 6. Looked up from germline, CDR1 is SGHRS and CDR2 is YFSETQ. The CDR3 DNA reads TGCGCCAGCAGCCGGACAGGGGGTAAGGCAGATACGCAGTATTTT. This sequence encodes CASSRTGGKADTQYF.

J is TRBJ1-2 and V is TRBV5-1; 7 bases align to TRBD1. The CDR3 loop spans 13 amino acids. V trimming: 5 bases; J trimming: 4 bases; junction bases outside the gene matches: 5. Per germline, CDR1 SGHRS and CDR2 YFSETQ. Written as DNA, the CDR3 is TGCGCCAGCAGGGAGACAGGGAGCTATGGCTACACCTTC. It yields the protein CASRETGSYGYTF.